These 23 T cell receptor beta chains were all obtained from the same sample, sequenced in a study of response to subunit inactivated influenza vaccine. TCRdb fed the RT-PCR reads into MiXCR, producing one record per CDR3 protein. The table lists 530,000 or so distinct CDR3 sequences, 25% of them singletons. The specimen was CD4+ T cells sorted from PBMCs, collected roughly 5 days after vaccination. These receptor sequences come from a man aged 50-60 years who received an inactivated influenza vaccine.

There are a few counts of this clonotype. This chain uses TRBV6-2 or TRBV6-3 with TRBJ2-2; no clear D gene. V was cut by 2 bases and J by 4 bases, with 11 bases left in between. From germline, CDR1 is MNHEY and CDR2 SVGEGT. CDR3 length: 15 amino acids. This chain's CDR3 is CASSYRPLTTGELFF. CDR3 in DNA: TGTGCCAGCAGTTACCGCCCTCTGACCACCGGGGAGCTGTTTTTT.

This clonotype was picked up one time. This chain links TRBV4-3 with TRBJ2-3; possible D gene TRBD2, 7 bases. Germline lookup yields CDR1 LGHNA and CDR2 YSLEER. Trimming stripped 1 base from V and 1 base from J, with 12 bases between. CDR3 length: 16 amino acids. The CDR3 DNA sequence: TGCGCCAGCAGCCAAGTTGGGGGGGCTCGCACAGATACGCAGTATTTT. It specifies CASSQVGGARTDTQYF.

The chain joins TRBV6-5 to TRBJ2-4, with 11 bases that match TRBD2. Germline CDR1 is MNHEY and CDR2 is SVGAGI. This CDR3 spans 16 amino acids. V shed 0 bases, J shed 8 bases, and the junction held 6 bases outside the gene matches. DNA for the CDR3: TGTGCCAGCAGTTACTCGGCTAGCGGGAGGAGGGACATTCAGTACTTC. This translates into CASSYSASGRRDIQYF.

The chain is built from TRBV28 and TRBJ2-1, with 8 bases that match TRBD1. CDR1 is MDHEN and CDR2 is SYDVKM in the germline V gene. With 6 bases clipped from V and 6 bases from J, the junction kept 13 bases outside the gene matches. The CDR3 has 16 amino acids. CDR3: CASSPLGQGLGNEQFF. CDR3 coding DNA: TGTGCCAGCAGCCCCCTTGGACAGGGTTTAGGCAATGAGCAGTTCTTC. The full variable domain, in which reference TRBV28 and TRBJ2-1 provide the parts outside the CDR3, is DVKVTQSSRYLVKRTGEKVFLECVQDMDHENMFWYRQDPGLGLRLIYFSYDVKMKEKGDIPEGYSVSREKKERFSLILESASTNQTSMYLCASSPLGQGLGNEQFFGPGTRLTVL.

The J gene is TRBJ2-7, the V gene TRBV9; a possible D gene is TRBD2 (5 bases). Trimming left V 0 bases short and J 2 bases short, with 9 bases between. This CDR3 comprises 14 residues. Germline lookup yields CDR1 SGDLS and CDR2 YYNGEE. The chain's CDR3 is CASSVGPEAYEQYF. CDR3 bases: TGTGCCAGCAGCGTAGGTCCGGAGGCCTACGAGCAGTACTTC.

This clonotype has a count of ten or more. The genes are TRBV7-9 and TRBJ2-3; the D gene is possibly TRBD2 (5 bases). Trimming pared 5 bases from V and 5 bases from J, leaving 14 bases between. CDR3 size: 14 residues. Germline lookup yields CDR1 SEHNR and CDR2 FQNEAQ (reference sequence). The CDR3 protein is CASSLLSAGDTQYF. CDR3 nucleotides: TGTGCCAGCAGCCTTTTATCGGCGGGAGATACGCAGTATTTT.

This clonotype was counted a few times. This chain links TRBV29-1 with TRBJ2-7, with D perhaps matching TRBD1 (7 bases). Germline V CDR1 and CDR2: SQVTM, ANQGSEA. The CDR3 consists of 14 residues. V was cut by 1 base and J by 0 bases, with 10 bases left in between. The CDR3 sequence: CSVEAGGFSYEQYF. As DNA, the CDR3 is TGCAGCGTTGAAGCAGGGGGGTTCTCCTACGAGCAGTACTTC.

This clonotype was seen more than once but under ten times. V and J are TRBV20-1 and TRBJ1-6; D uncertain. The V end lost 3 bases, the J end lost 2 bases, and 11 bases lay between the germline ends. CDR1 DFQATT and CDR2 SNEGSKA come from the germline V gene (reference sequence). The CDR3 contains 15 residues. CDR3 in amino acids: CSASMSGTYNSPLHF. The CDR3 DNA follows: TGCAGTGCTAGTATGTCGGGAACCTATAATTCACCCCTCCACTTT.

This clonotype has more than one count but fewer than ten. The chain's CDR3 is CATSDPGTGIYEQYF. DNA of the CDR3: TGTGCCACCAGTGACCCCGGGACAGGGATATACGAGCAGTACTTC. The chain couples TRBV24-1 to TRBJ2-7; 9 bases line up with TRBD1. V was pared by 4 bases and J by 4 bases, with 7 bases of the junction left unmatched. CDR3 length: 15 amino acids. Germline CDR1 is KGHDR and CDR2 is SFDVKD.

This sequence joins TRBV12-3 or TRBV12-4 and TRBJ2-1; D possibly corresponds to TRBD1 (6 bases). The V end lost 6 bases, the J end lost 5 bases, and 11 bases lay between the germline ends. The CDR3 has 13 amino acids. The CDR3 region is CASSMDSNNEQFF. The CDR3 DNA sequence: TGTGCCAGCAGCATGGACAGCAACAATGAGCAGTTCTTC.

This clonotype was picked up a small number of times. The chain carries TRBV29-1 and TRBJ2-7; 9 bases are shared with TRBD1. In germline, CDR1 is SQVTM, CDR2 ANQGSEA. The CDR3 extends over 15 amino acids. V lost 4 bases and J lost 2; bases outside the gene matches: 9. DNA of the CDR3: TGCAGCGTTGGCCGAGGACAGGGGAACCCCTACGAGCAGTACTTC. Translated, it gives CSVGRGQGNPYEQYF.

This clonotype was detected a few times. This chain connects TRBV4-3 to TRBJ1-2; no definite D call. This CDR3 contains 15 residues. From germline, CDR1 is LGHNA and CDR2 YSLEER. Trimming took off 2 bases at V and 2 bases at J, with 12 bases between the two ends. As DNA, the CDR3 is TGCGCCAGCAGCCAAATAGGGAGGTTGAACTATGGCTACACCTTC. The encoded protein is CASSQIGRLNYGYTF.

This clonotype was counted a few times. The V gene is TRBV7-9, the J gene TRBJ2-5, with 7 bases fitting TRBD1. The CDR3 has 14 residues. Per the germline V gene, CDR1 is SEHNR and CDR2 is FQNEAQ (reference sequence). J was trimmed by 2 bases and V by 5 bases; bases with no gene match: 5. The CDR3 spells CASSPRQGQETQYF. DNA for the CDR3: TGTGCCAGCAGCCCACGACAGGGACAAGAGACCCAGTACTTC.

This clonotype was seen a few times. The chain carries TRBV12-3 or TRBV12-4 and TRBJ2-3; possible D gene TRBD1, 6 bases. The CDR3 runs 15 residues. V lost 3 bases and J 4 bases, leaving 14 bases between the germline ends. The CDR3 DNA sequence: TGTGCCAGCAGTTTGGGTTGGGCAGGGGCAGATACGCAGTATTTT. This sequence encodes CASSLGWAGADTQYF.

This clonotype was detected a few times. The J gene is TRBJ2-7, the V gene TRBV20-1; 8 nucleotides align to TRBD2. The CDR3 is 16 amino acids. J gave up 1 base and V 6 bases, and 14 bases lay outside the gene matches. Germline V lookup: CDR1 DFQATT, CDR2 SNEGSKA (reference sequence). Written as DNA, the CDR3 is TGCAGTGCCACCCCGGGGGCGGGGGGTCTATCCTACGAGCAGTACTTC. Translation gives CSATPGAGGLSYEQYF.

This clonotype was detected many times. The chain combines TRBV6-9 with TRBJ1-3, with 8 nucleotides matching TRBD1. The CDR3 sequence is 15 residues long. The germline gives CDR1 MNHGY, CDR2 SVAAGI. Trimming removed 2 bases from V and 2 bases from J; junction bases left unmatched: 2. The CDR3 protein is CASSYGQGPGNTIYF. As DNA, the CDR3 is TGTGCCAGCAGTTATGGACAGGGACCTGGAAACACCATATATTTT.

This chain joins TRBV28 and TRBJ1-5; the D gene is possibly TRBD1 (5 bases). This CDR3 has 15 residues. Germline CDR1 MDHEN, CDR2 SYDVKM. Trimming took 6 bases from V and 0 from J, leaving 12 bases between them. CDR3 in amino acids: CASSVGGYSNQPQHF. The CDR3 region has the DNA TGTGCCAGCAGCGTCGGGGGGTATAGCAATCAGCCCCAGCATTTT.

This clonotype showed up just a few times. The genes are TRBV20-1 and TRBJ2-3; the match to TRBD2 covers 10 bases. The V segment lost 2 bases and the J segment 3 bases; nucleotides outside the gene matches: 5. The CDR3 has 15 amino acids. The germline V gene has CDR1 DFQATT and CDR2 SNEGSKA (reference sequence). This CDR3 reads CSARSSGRETDTQYF. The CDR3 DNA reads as TGCAGTGCTAGATCTAGCGGGAGAGAGACAGATACGCAGTATTTT.

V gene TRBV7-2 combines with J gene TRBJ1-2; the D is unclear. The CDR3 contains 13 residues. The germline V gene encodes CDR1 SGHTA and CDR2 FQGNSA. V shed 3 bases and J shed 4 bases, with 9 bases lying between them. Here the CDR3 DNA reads TGTGCCAGCAGCTTCCATAGGCTCTATGGCTACACCTTC. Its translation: CASSFHRLYGYTF.

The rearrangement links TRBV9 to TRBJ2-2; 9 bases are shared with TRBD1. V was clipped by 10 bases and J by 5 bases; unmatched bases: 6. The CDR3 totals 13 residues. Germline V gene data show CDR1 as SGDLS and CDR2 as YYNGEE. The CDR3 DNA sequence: TGTGCCTCCACAGGGGGCTCAACCGGGGAGCTGTTTTTT. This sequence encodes CASTGGSTGELFF.

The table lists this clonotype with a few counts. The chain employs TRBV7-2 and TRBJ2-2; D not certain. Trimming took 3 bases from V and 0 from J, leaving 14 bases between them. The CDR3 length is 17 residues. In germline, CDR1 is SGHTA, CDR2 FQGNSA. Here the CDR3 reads CASSFAGSPANTGELFF. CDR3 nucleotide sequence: TGTGCCAGCAGCTTCGCAGGAAGCCCCGCGAACACCGGGGAGCTGTTTTTT.

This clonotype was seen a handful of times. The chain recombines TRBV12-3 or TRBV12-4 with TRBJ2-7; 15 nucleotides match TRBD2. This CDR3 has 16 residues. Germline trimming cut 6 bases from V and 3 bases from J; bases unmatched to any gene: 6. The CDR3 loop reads CASSRTSGRVGYEQYF. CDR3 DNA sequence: TGTGCCAGCAGCCGGACTAGCGGGAGGGTTGGCTACGAGCAGTACTTC.

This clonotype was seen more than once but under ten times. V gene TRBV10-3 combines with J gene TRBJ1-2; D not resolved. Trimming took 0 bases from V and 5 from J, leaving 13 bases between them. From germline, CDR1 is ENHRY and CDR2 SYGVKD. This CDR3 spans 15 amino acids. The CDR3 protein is CAISESNRGSYGYTF. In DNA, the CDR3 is TGTGCCATCAGTGAGTCGAATCGAGGGTCGTATGGCTACACCTTC.